This TCR beta chain came from a study of shared clonotypes between healthy human individuals. Regarding the study as a whole: Clonotypes that were shared across a handful of donors made up about 5.1% of naive CD4 clonotypes.

Of note for this clone: The antigen is undetermined. The sample has other DNA sequences that encode this CDR3 too.

Selected positively for CCR7 and CD45RO-negative, naive CD8 cells excluded terminally differentiated effector memory CD45RA+ cells. All donors were Caucasian adults living in Nashville, Tennessee. The germline V and J ends were trimmed by 4 bases and 2 bases, with 9 bases remaining between them. CDR3 length: 13 amino acids. Per germline, CDR1 MGHRA and CDR2 YSYEKL. Authors' analysis steps: From ImmunoSEQ came sequences covering only the junction and carrying no quality scores, so filtering differed. This table comes from immunoSEQ multiplex PCR, and its TCRdb copy is limited to in-frame clones, with some not included. V, J and clone size derive from that table, while D and trimming were established from the DNA sequence. The repertoire consists of 500,000 to 700,000 clones, with approximately 95% occurring once and the leading ten covering about 0.11%.

This sequence was found in a woman in her twenties or thirties in good health. The chain recombines TRBV4-1 with TRBJ2-7; weak D call: TRBD2 (6 bases). The sequencing input was naive CD8+ T cells sorted from blood. The CDR3 is CASSPGLTYEQYF. The CDR3 nucleotides read TGCGCCAGCAGCCCGGGACTGACCTACGAGCAGTACTTC.